What follows are 2 T cell receptor beta chains derived from one specimen sequenced in a study of cytomegalovirus exposure and HLA in healthy donors. Vbeta (60) and Jbeta (13) primers were used in the PCR. Some clones are missing from TCRdb's copy, which holds only in-frame ones; the method was immunoSEQ multiplex PCR. This table has more than 100,000 clones, 60% to 85% appearing once. Sequenced sample: PBMCs. The receptors come from a woman aged 18-29 years in good health and CMV-seronegative.

V gene TRBV4-1 combines with J gene TRBJ1-1; D is perhaps TRBD1 (5 bases). Germline V gene data show CDR1 as MGHRA and CDR2 as YSYEKL. This CDR3 is 14 amino acids long. The V end was cut by 4 bases, the J end by 3 bases, with 12 bases between. The CDR3 coding sequence is TGCGCCAGCAGCCTGTACTTAGGGGACACTGAAGCTTTCTTT. Translation: CASSLYLGDTEAFF.

The rearrangement joins TRBV6-1 to TRBJ2-1; 9 bases map to TRBD2. The V gene end was trimmed by 5 bases and the J gene end by 5 bases; junction bases not matched to a gene: 7. The CDR3 is 15 residues long. The germline CDR1 and CDR2 sequences are MNHNS and SASEGT. CDR3 in DNA: TGTGCCAGCAGTTGGGGCGGGAGGGCCAACAATGAGCAGTTCTTC. It yields the protein CASSWGGRANNEQFF.